This T cell receptor beta chain was observed in a study of sequential checkpoint blockade in melanoma. Study overall: Arm A got nivolumab then ipilimumab; arm B the reverse, 1:1. Each arm's sequence ended with maintenance nivolumab.

Regarding treatment: randomized to nivolumab then ipilimumab (arm A) or the reverse (arm B). None of the patients previously received DNA-damaging chemotherapy. Live CD3+CD8+ CD19− CD56− cells were sorted from PBMCs. This CDR3 has 15 residues. The germline V and J ends were trimmed by 6 bases and 0 bases, with 14 bases remaining between them. In germline, CDR1 is SEHNR, CDR2 FQNEAQ (reference sequence). The data were produced by immunoSEQ multiplex PCR, yet TCRdb's version contains in-frame clones alone and is incomplete. This sample carries 20,000 to 25,000 clones, around 70% of them seen once, and the ten largest clones take about a fifth.

This receptor was obtained from a human donor with melanoma. The material sequenced was CD8+ T cells sorted from blood (inferred from file names), taken from a patient given nivolumab and ipilimumab in sequence. The gene calls are TRBV7-9 and TRBJ1-2, with a weak D call TRBD1 (6 bases). The CDR3 region is CASSPPGQSNYGYTF. The CDR3 nucleotides are TGTGCCAGCAGTCCACCGGGACAATCTAACTATGGCTACACCTTC.